These 9 T cell receptor beta chains were all obtained from the same sample, sequenced in a study of OX40 agonist ivuxolimab in advanced cancers. Assay used: immunoSEQ multiplex PCR; TCRdb lists only in-frame clones, some missing. The data show some 42,000 clones, about 82% seen once. The input for sequencing was CD4+ or CD8+ T cells sorted from blood, taken in a trial of the OX40 agonist ivuxolimab. These TCRs come from an adult with an advanced solid tumor such as melanoma, head and neck, liver or kidney cancer.

This chain joins TRBV4-1 and TRBJ2-7; 8 bases line up with TRBD1. V dropped 1 base and J dropped 1; count of bases not matched to a gene: 3. This CDR3 contains 15 residues. Germline assignment: CDR1 MGHRA and CDR2 YSYEKL. The CDR3 region is CASSQGWTGSYEQYF. The CDR3 DNA is TGCGCCAGCAGCCAAGGCTGGACAGGGTCCTACGAGCAGTACTTC.

This clone occurred a few times. The chain recombines TRBV7-6 with TRBJ2-7; 7 nucleotides match TRBD1. Trimming cost V 1 base and J 7 bases; bases outside gene matches: 4. The CDR3 is 13 residues long. Per germline, CDR1 SGHVS and CDR2 FNYEAQ. The CDR3 region is CASSLGETGEQYV. In DNA, the CDR3 is TGTGCCAGCAGCTTAGGGGAGACAGGGGAGCAGTACGTC.

This clone was recorded once. V gene TRBV6-6 combines with J gene TRBJ1-2, with 9 nucleotides matching TRBD1. Germline lookup yields CDR1 MNHNY and CDR2 SVGAGI (reference sequence). The trim removed 5 bases at V and 5 bases at J, leaving 9 bases unmatched. This CDR3 spans 15 amino acids. DNA for the CDR3: TGTGCCAGCAGTCCAGCAACCGGGACAGGGTATGGCTACACCTTC. Translated, it gives CASSPATGTGYGYTF.

The V and J genes are TRBV29-1 and TRBJ1-2; possible D gene TRBD1, 5 bases. There are 13 residues in the CDR3. V was cut by 8 bases and J by 2 bases, with 15 bases left in between. Germline assignment: CDR1 SQVTM and CDR2 ANQGSEA. Here the CDR3 reads CSSKSGGNYGYTF. CDR3 bases: TGCAGCTCAAAGTCGGGGGGGAACTATGGCTACACCTTC.

V gene TRBV7-2 combines with J gene TRBJ2-1; 9 bases map to TRBD2. V lost 2 bases, J lost 2 bases, and 1 base stayed unmatched. This CDR3 has 15 amino acids. Germline values: CDR1 SGHTA, CDR2 FQGNSA. The CDR3 nucleotides are TGTGCCAGCAGCTTACGGACTAGCGCCTACAATGAGCAGTTCTTC. Protein sequence: CASSLRTSAYNEQFF. Using reference TRBV7-2 and TRBJ2-1 for the parts outside the CDR3, the full variable domain is GAGVSQSPSNKVTEKGKDVELRCDPISGHTALYWYRQSLGQGLEFLIYFQGNSAPDKSGLPSDRFSAERTGGSVSTLTIQRTQQEDSAVYLCASSLRTSAYNEQFFGPGTRLTVL.

The V gene is TRBV4-1, the J gene TRBJ2-6; 7 nucleotides agree with TRBD1. The CDR3 is made up of 18 amino acids. The V gene's germline CDR1 is MGHRA and CDR2 YSYEKL. J gave up 3 bases and V 1 base, and 9 bases lay outside the gene matches. The CDR3 region is CASSQGVDRVYGANVLTF. CDR3 nucleotide sequence: TGCGCCAGCAGCCAAGGAGTAGACAGGGTTTATGGGGCCAACGTCCTGACTTTC.

In regard to this clone: At one end the junction does not follow the germline gene, possibly because of a read error. This chain uses TRBV4-1 with TRBJ2-5, with TRBD2 identical over 9 bases. Germline CDR1 MGHRA, CDR2 YSYEKL. This CDR3 is built from 15 residues. The CDR3 DNA reads TGCGCCAGCAGCCAAGATCGGGGTAGCGGGGGCCCCTGGGACTTC. It codes for CASSQDRGSGGPWDF.

The chain uses TRBV30 and TRBJ1-6, with a possible D match to TRBD1 (5 bases). Germline V gives CDR1 GTSNPN, CDR2 SVGIG (reference sequence). There are 13 residues in the CDR3. V lost 1 base, J lost 11 bases, and 12 bases lay in between. This CDR3 reads CAWSDSGYPPLHF. The CDR3 region has the DNA TGTGCCTGGAGTGACTCAGGGTACCCACCCCTCCACTTT. The full variable domain, rest sourced from reference TRBV30 and TRBJ1-6, is SQTIHQWPATLVQPVGSPLSLECTVEGTSNPNLYWYRQAAGRGLQLLFYSVGIGQISSEVPQNLSASRPQDRQFILSSKKLLLSDSGFYLCAWSDSGYPPLHFGNGTRLTVT.

This clone was seen just once. This chain uses TRBV6-6 with TRBJ1-5; D ambiguous. Deletions cut 7 bases from V and 2 bases from J, with 12 bases between. CDR3 length: 14 residues. In germline, CDR1 is MNHNY, CDR2 SVGAGI (reference sequence). As DNA, the CDR3 is TGTGCCAGCACCGACAAGTTAGGCAATCAGCCCCAGCATTTT. Translated, it gives CASTDKLGNQPQHF.